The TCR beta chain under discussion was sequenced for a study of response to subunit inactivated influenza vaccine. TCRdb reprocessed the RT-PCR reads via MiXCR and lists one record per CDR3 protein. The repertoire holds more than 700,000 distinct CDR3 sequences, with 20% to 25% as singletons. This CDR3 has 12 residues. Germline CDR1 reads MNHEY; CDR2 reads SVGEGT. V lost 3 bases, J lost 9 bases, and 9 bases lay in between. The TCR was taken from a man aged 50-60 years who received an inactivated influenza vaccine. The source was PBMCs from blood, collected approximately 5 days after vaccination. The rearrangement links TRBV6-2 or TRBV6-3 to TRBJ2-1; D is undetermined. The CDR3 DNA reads TGTGCCAGCAGTTATGTCCCAAGTGAGCAGTTCTTC. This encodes CASSYVPSEQFF.